This T cell receptor beta chain was profiled in a study of shared clonotypes between healthy human individuals. Healthy HIV-negative adults with no recent acute infections or vaccinations were recruited as donors. A CD45RA-negative memory subset and a CD45RA+ naive subset were separated from the CD4+ cells. Germline lookup yields CDR1 KGHSH and CDR2 LQKENI. The CDR3 is 16 residues long. The V end was cut by 8 bases, the J end by 4 bases, with 18 bases between. The data were produced by immunoSEQ multiplex PCR, yet TCRdb's version contains in-frame clones alone and is incomplete. The table lists about 1 million clones, 75% of them singletons, with around 1.4% in the top ten.

This chain joins TRBV18 and TRBJ2-6; tentative D call: TRBD2 (6 bases). Specimen: memory CD4+ T cells sorted from blood. Stated subset: CD45RA-negative fraction. The clonotype originates from a man younger than 35 in good health. CDR3 sequence (DNA): TGTGCCAGCACCCCCTACGGGAGTGTAGGGGCCAACGTCCTGACTTTC. This codes for CASTPYGSVGANVLTF.